Below are 15 T cell receptor beta chains sequenced from a single sample in a study of shared clonotypes between healthy human individuals. Sequencing used immunoSEQ multiplex PCR; TCRdb keeps in-frame clones, though not all of them. The sample consists of about 710,000 clones, 72% of them appearing once. The sequenced material came from memory CD4+ T cells sorted from blood. The subset is: CD45RA-negative fraction. These receptors came from a woman in her twenties or thirties in good health.

This chain connects TRBV5-4 to TRBJ1-2; D remains ambiguous. Germline V CDR1 and CDR2: SGHNT, YYREEE (reference sequence). Trimming cost V 1 base and J 4 bases, with 11 bases left between them. This CDR3 comprises 14 residues. The CDR3 DNA reads TGTGCCAGCAGCTTGTCTGGGGAGCCCTATGGCTACACCTTC. Residues: CASSLSGEPYGYTF.

V and J are TRBV2 and TRBJ1-1; TRBD1 matches at 8 bases. CDR1 is SNHLY, CDR2 FYNNEI, per germline. With 6 bases clipped from V and 1 base from J, the junction kept 4 bases outside the gene matches. The CDR3 covers 14 residues. CDR3 sequence reads: CASRRQGPNTEAFF. CDR3 coding DNA: TGTGCCAGCAGAAGACAGGGGCCGAACACTGAAGCTTTCTTT.

This clone was observed a single time. CDR3 bases: TGCGCCAGAGACACAGACCCCTACGAGCAGTACTTC. Translation: CARDTDPYEQYF. The chain uses TRBV23-1 and TRBJ2-7; D is unclear. TRBV23-1 is sorted into the ORF group, with uncertain function. CDR3 length: 12 residues. V lost 9 bases to trimming and J lost 2 bases, with 11 bases between them.

The chain uses TRBV19 and TRBJ1-2; a weak D match, TRBD1 (6 bases). The CDR3 runs to 13 residues. The germline V gene encodes CDR1 LNHDA and CDR2 SQIVND (reference sequence). V was clipped by 7 bases and J by 7 bases, with 16 bases between them. In DNA, the CDR3 is TGTGCCAGTAAAACTGGGGGGCGCGGTGGCTACACCTTC. Its protein is CASKTGGRGGYTF.

The chain is built from TRBV28 and TRBJ1-1; D might be TRBD1 (5 bases). CDR1 and CDR2 from the germline V gene are MDHEN and SYDVKM. The CDR3 consists of 16 residues. V was clipped by 1 base and J by 2 bases, with 14 bases between them. CDR3 DNA sequence: TGTGCCAGCAGTTTATCCCAGGGAAGGGGTAACACTGAAGCTTTCTTT. Translated, it gives CASSLSQGRGNTEAFF. Looking up the rest from reference TRBV28 and TRBJ1-1 gives the full variable domain: DVKVTQSSRYLVKRTGEKVFLECVQDMDHENMFWYRQDPGLGLRLIYFSYDVKMKEKGDIPEGYSVSREKKERFSLILESASTNQTSMYLCASSLSQGRGNTEAFFGQGTRLTVV.

Only one count was recorded for this clone. This chain joins TRBV2 and TRBJ1-4; no clear D. The CDR3 length is 12 residues. Looked up from germline, CDR1 is SNHLY and CDR2 is FYNNEI. The V end was cut by 7 bases, the J end by 6 bases, with 9 bases between. CDR3 amino acids: CASMSTDEKLFF. CDR3 coding DNA: TGTGCCAGCATGTCCACGGATGAAAAACTGTTTTTT.

The V call is TRBV28, the J call TRBJ1-4; 8 nucleotides match TRBD1. The V gene end was trimmed by 7 bases and the J gene end by 5 bases; junction bases not matched to a gene: 6. Germline CDR1 is MDHEN and CDR2 is SYDVKM. The CDR3 totals 14 residues. The CDR3 DNA sequence: TGTGCCAGCAACAGACAGGGGAGGAATGAAAAACTGTTTTTT. This translates into CASNRQGRNEKLFF.

This chain uses TRBV28 with TRBJ1-5; D is unresolved. The germline V gene encodes CDR1 MDHEN and CDR2 SYDVKM. Trimming cost V 2 bases and J 2 bases, with 13 bases left between them. This CDR3 is 16 amino acids long. CDR3: CASSLVLEVGNQPQHF. In DNA, the CDR3 is TGTGCCAGCAGTTTAGTTTTAGAGGTTGGCAATCAGCCCCAGCATTTT.

The rearrangement uses TRBV25-1 and TRBJ1-3; D unclear. Germline V gene data show CDR1 as MGHDK and CDR2 as SYGVNS. The CDR3 contains 12 residues. Deletions cut 6 bases from V and 4 bases from J, with 7 bases between. The DNA of the CDR3 is TGTGCCAGCAGCTCCGACGGAAACACCATATATTTT. Encoded protein: CASSSDGNTIYF.

V and J are TRBV7-2 and TRBJ1-1; TRBD1 matches 9 bases. Germline lookup yields CDR1 SGHTA and CDR2 FQGNSA. The junction had 4 bases not matched to a gene; V was cut back by 3 bases and J by 2 bases. The CDR3 is made up of 15 amino acids. The CDR3 sequence is CASSLGQGFNTEAFF. In DNA, the CDR3 is TGTGCCAGCAGCTTGGGACAGGGATTTAACACTGAAGCTTTCTTT.

This clone has more than one count but fewer than ten. Other DNA sequences in the sample encode the same CDR3. The V gene is TRBV19, the J gene TRBJ1-1, with D unresolved. V lost 6 bases to trimming and J lost 4 bases, with 15 bases between them. CDR1 and CDR2 (germline): LNHDA, SQIVND (reference sequence). CDR3 length: 14 residues. This CDR3 is CASRRGGGGTEAFF. CDR3 DNA: TGTGCCAGTAGGCGAGGAGGCGGTGGCACTGAAGCTTTCTTT.

The chain combines TRBV18 with TRBJ2-3; TRBD2 agrees at 8 bases. The CDR3 has 17 residues. Germline assignment: CDR1 KGHSH and CDR2 LQKENI. V was pared by 6 bases and J by 0 bases, with 11 bases of the junction left unmatched. The CDR3 DNA reads TGTGCCAGCTCGCCCGTAGCGGGACCCGTTAGCACAGATACGCAGTATTTT. Its translation is CASSPVAGPVSTDTQYF.

V and J are TRBV27 and TRBJ2-7, with 11 nucleotides matching TRBD2. J lost 5 bases, V lost 3 bases, and 6 bases had no gene match. The V gene's germline CDR1 is MNHEY and CDR2 SMNVEV (reference sequence). The length of the CDR3 is 15 residues. CDR3 sequence reads: CASSFLAGGGDEQYF. CDR3 DNA sequence: TGTGCCAGCAGTTTCCTAGCGGGAGGAGGGGACGAGCAGTACTTC.

This clone was counted a single time. Additional DNA sequences in this sample encode the identical CDR3. The chain employs TRBV28 and TRBJ1-5; D is unclear. The CDR3 covers 13 residues. Trimming stripped 5 bases from V and 5 bases from J, with 10 bases between. Germline assignment: CDR1 MDHEN and CDR2 SYDVKM. The CDR3 region has the DNA TGTGCCAGCAGTCTCCCTGACTATCAGCCCCAGCATTTT. As protein: CASSLPDYQPQHF.

The chain couples TRBV5-4 to TRBJ1-1, with 7 bases lining up with TRBD1. The CDR3 runs 15 residues. Trimming took 4 bases from V and 1 from J; bases not matched to a gene: 7. CDR1 and CDR2 from the germline V gene are SGHNT and YYREEE (reference sequence). As DNA, the CDR3 is TGTGCCAGCAGCCCCCTGGGACAGCAGAACACTGAAGCTTTCTTT. This sequence encodes CASSPLGQQNTEAFF.